Included here is one T cell receptor (beta chain) sequence, with context. Its antigen remains unknown. Per the germline V gene, CDR1 is LGHNA and CDR2 is YNFKEQ. V lost 4 bases and J lost 1, with 10 bases in between. This CDR3 has 14 residues. This specimen belongs to a study of human T cells and chemical hapten exposure. Study-wide points: The study found that PT1 expanded TCR counts correlated positively with patch test score.

TCRdb recomputed calls from the RACE reads with MiXCR, one row per CDR3 protein. The table has about 110,000 distinct CDR3 sequences, 9% to 9.5% seen once; the top ten hold about 3.4%. Documented time point: patch test 2, 6 weeks after DPC sensitization. Specified treatment: therapeutic diphenylcyclopropenone sensitization with weekly scalp DPC. The sequence was obtained from a woman in her forties with alopecia areata. Some clones in this sample may be carry-over from other donors' samples. The sample in question was whole blood, obtained in connection with sensitization to the hapten diphenylcyclopropenone (DPC). The chain is built from TRBV4-2 and TRBJ2-5; the D gene is possibly TRBD1 (5 bases). The CDR3 here is CASSPGSTQETQYF. In DNA, the CDR3 is TGTGCCAGCAGCCCAGGGTCGACCCAAGAGACCCAGTACTTC.